A selection of T cell receptor beta chains follows, all from one sample in a study of molecular identifiers for immune sequencing clone quantification. TCRdb recomputed calls from the PCR reads with MiXCR, one row per CDR3 protein. The sample has some 100,000 distinct CDR3 sequences; around 33% are singletons. Sample: naive CD8+ T cells from blood, with Jurkat cell RNA spiked in. Receptor source: a human donor in good health. Some libraries in this study had Jurkat cell RNA spiked in. The CDR3 runs from the conserved cysteine through the conserved F or W. The D gene is left open where the match is weak. The size entry is marked missing in some rows and otherwise reads once, few, many or a size class.

TRBJ2-5 TRBV28 many TRBD2 TGTGCCAGCAGTTTAATCTTAGCGGGGCAAGAGACCCAGTACTTC CASSLILAGQETQYF
TRBJ2-7 TRBV27 - TRBD2 TGTGCCAGCAGTTACCGCGGGAGGCCGGACGAGCAGTACTTC CASSYRGRPDEQYF
TRBJ2-1 TRBV20-1 - TRBD1 TGCAGTGCTCGGAACTCGGACAGGTCCCAAAATGAGCAGTTCTTC CSARNSDRSQNEQFF
TRBJ1-5 TRBV28 few - TGTGCCAGCAGTTTATCAGGGGTATCTGACAGCTACAATCAGCCCCAGCATTTT CASSLSGVSDSYNQPQHF
TRBJ2-3 TRBV14 few TRBD2 TGTGCCAGCAGCCAACTAGCGGGAGGGGCAGATACGCAGTATTTT CASSQLAGGADTQYF
TRBJ2-5 TRBV5-8 - TRBD2 TGTGCCAGCAGATGGGGGGGCCAAGAGACCCAGTACTTC CASRWGGQETQYF
TRBJ1-1 TRBV2 few - TGTGCCAGCAGTGAAGAGGCCGGGTTGCTTAACACTGAAGCTTTCTTT CASSEEAGLLNTEAFF
TRBJ2-7 TRBV13 few TRBD2 TGTGCCAGCAGCTTAGGCCCGGATGAGCCTAGCGGTTTCTCCTACGAGCAGTACTTC CASSLGPDEPSGFSYEQYF
TRBJ2-1 TRBV11-2 - - TGTGCCAGCAGCGACATATTGGACAATGAGCAGTTCTTC CASSDILDNEQFF
TRBJ2-7 TRBV5-4 once - TGTGCCAGCAGCTTAAGTCGGTGTTCCTACGAGCAGTACTTC CASSLSRCSYEQYF
TRBJ2-3 TRBV7-6 few TRBD2 TGTGCCAGCAGCCGGGGGGGGCGGGGAGATACGCAGTATTTT CASSRGGRGDTQYF
TRBJ2-3 TRBV13 many TRBD2 TGTGCCAGCAGCTTATACGGGAGGGTCACAGATACGCAGTATTTT CASSLYGRVTDTQYF
TRBJ2-7 TRBV5-1 - TRBD1 TGCGCCAGCAGCTTATTAGGGGGCCGGGACGAGCAGTACTTC CASSLLGGRDEQYF
TRBJ2-7 TRBV27 - - TGTGCCAGCAGTTTATTAGGTACAGGAGGGGCCTACGAGCAGTACTTC CASSLLGTGGAYEQYF
TRBJ2-7 TRBV14 - - TGTGCCAGCAGCCAAGATTTGGGACGGAGCTACGAGCAGCACTTC CASSQDLGRSYEQHF